This T cell receptor (beta chain) appears in the sequencing data of a study of blood T cell repertoires in COVID-19. On the study more broadly: Researchers got acute and convalescent COVID-19 samples from the United States, Italy and Spain. T cells, B-cell-depleted T cells, or PBMCs supplied cDNA or gDNA.

TCRdb keeps only in-frame clones here, not all; method: immunoSEQ multiplex PCR. Of about 270,000 clones listed, around 89% were seen once; the top ten hold roughly 4.3%. Researchers sorted participants into cohorts using their self-reported clinical history. This sequence was found in a woman aged 25 to 45 with acute COVID-19. The sample consisted of PBMCs or T cells enriched from blood (not recorded which).

CDR3 in amino acids: CASSQRRTSGDSYEQYF. The CDR3 DNA sequence: TGCGCCAGCAGCCAACGCCGAACTAGCGGGGACTCCTACGAGCAGTACTTC. The V gene is TRBV4-3, the J gene TRBJ2-7; 10 bases match TRBD2. V shed 2 bases, J shed 0 bases, and the junction held 7 bases outside the gene matches. Germline V lookup: CDR1 LGHNA, CDR2 YSLEER. The CDR3 contains 17 residues.